A selection of T cell receptor beta chains follows, all from one sample in a study of cytomegalovirus exposure and HLA in healthy donors. Produced via immunoSEQ multiplex PCR; TCRdb's table is partial and in-frame only. The table gives roughly 39,000 clones; the top ten clones make up roughly 1.3% of it. The sample comprised PBMCs. These receptor sequences come from a man aged 25-45 years in good health and CMV-seronegative. Each CDR3 is given with its conserved first and last residue.

TRBJ2-1 | 15 | TRBV5-1 | CASSLGGRVDNEQFF
TRBJ2-3 | 15 | TRBV5-1 | CASSIGTGITDTQYF
TRBJ1-1 | 14 | TRBV6-6 | CASSLGTAKTEAFF
TRBJ2-7 | 15 | TRBV7-6 | CASSLTPQGNYEQYF
TRBJ1-5 | 16 | TRBV4-2 | CASSPPGSEGAQPQHF
TRBJ1-5 | 15 | TRBV12-5 | CASAQGQYSNQPQHF
TRBJ2-3 | 15 | TRBV6-5 | CASSYRGAIADTQYF
TRBJ1-4 | 15 | TRBV9 | CASSVVDRVGEKLFF
TRBJ2-7 | 15 | TRBV5-1 | CASSSGQTSSYEQYF
TRBJ1-2 | 15 | TRBV13 | CASRLQGAAGYGYTF
TRBJ1-1 | 14 | TRBV7-2 | CASSLRRGNTEAFF
TRBJ2-7 | 14 | TRBV27 | CASSLAGWSREQYF
TRBJ1-1 | 12 | TRBV29-1 | CSASGGTPEAFF
TRBJ2-5 | 13 | TRBV19 | CASSAGSKGTQYF
TRBJ2-5 | 16 | TRBV6-5 | CASSYSLGLAQKTQYF
TRBJ2-3 | 15 | TRBV18 | CASSPGLAFTDTQYF
TRBJ2-7 | 14 | TRBV5-1 | CASSPLAGSYEQYF
TRBJ2-3 | 14 | TRBV7-2 | CASSSTSGTDTQYF
TRBJ1-1 | 13 | TRBV18 | CASSEGQNTEAFF
TRBJ1-4 | 15 | TRBV6-5 | CASRRSVATNEKLFF
TRBJ2-7 | 12 | TRBV5-6 | CASSLAGREQYF
TRBJ2-7 | 15 | TRBV6-5 | CASEIRLAGGREQYF
TRBJ1-5 | 14 | TRBV25-1 | CASSDGQGGEPQHF
TRBJ2-7 | 15 | TRBV19 | CASSIDWQRVYEQYF
TRBJ1-2 | 14 | TRBV4-1 | CASSHEGAAGGYTF
TRBJ2-7 | 12 | TRBV6-5 | CASSSGSYEQYF
TRBJ1-1 | 18 | TRBV30 | CAWNLAGEGLSLNTEAFF
TRBJ2-3 | 13 | TRBV9 | CASSVASTDTQYF
TRBJ1-6 | 13 | TRBV25-1 | CASSVTESSPLHF
TRBJ2-2 | 15 | TRBV5-1 | CASSLRFANTGELFF
TRBJ2-5 | 15 | TRBV5-1 | CASSSDGTAQETQYF
TRBJ2-1 | 18 | TRBV1 | CTSLAGLAGDSRHNEQFF
TRBJ1-3 | 15 | TRBV5-4 | CASSLGPGTGNTIYF